The rows below give T cell receptor beta chains drawn from one sample of a study of blood T cells in healthy people across ages. TCRdb reprocessed the 5' RACE reads via MiXCR and lists one record per CDR3 protein. In the table there are 650,000 to 800,000 distinct CDR3 sequences, about 51% of which are singletons. The sequenced material came from blood. The receptor source for this set is a woman older than 75 in good health. Each CDR3 is given with its conserved first and last residue. The D gene is left open where the match is weak. Size tells how often a clone was seen (once, few, many) or the class of an expanded clone, and some rows leave it out.

clone_size d_call j_call v_call cdr3_aa cdr3_nt
- TRBD2 TRBJ2-3 TRBV6-1 CASSGLAGITDTQYF TGTGCCAGCAGTGGCCTAGCGGGAATCACAGATACGCAGTATTTT
- - TRBJ1-5 TRBV20-1 CSARDQGRAGQPQHF TGCAGTGCTAGAGATCAGGGCAGGGCAGGACAGCCCCAGCATTTT
- - TRBJ1-1 TRBV7-2 CASSPAPMNTEAFF TGTGCCAGCAGCCCAGCCCCCATGAACACTGAAGCTTTCTTT
many - TRBJ2-1 TRBV5-1 CASSPLGQGLDYEQFF TGCGCCAGCAGCCCGCTCGGGCAGGGTTTGGATTATGAGCAGTTCTTC
many - TRBJ1-4 TRBV12-3/TRBV12-4 CASGRGGEKLFF TGTGCCAGCGGCAGGGGCGGTGAAAAACTGTTTTTT
many TRBD2 TRBJ2-7 TRBV28 CASSSTSGSYEQYF TGTGCCAGCAGTTCGACTAGCGGGAGCTACGAGCAGTACTTC
- - TRBJ2-7 TRBV28 CASSFPSRGLYEQYF TGTGCCAGCAGTTTCCCCTCCCGGGGTCTCTACGAGCAGTACTTC
- - TRBJ2-7 TRBV18 CASSPPGTLVQYF TGTGCCAGCTCACCCCCAGGGACCTTAGTGCAGTACTTC
- - TRBJ2-7 TRBV6-2/TRBV6-3 CASGRPYEQYF TGTGCCAGCGGGAGGCCCTACGAGCAGTACTTC
many TRBD2 TRBJ2-3 TRBV20-1 CSARDRRLAETDTQYF TGCAGTGCTAGAGATCGAAGACTAGCGGAGACAGATACGCAGTATTTT
few TRBD2 TRBJ2-3 TRBV10-3 CAISAGIGRIAGSTDTQYF TGTGCCATCAGTGCGGGCATTGGACGGATAGCGGGGAGCACAGATACGCAGTATTTT
- - TRBJ1-2 TRBV29-1 CSVARGAYGYTF TGCAGCGTTGCTAGGGGGGCCTATGGCTACACCTTC
few - TRBJ2-7 TRBV14 CASSQLTGIRHNEQYF TGTGCCAGCAGCCAACTTACTGGAATACGACACAATGAGCAGTACTTC
many - TRBJ1-2 TRBV7-2 CASSLGRQEYGYTF TGTGCCAGCAGCTTAGGCCGACAGGAATATGGCTACACCTTC
- TRBD2 TRBJ2-1 TRBV27 CASIWGGLLFF TGTGCCAGCATTTGGGGGGGTCTATTGTTCTTC
- TRBD1 TRBJ1-5 TRBV6-2/TRBV6-3 CASSYSILQGGYSNQPQHF TGTGCCAGCAGTTACTCGATTCTACAGGGGGGTTATAGCAATCAGCCCCAGCATTTT
many - TRBJ1-1 TRBV10-3 CAISEGVLNTEAFF TGTGCCATCAGTGAGGGGGTTTTGAACACTGAAGCTTTCTTT
- TRBD1 TRBJ2-2 TRBV11-3 CASSWGQGGNTGELFF TGTGCCAGCAGCTGGGGACAGGGGGGGAACACCGGGGAGCTGTTTTTT
few - TRBJ2-1 TRBV7-3 CASSLTRGTGEQFF TGTGCCAGCAGCTTAACTCGGGGGACGGGTGAGCAGTTCTTC
- - TRBJ1-6 TRBV20-1 CSASTGDSPLHF TGCAGTGCTAGCACGGGGGATTCACCCCTCCACTTT
many - TRBJ2-3 TRBV5-1 CASSARVARLTDTQYF TGCGCCAGCAGCGCCCGGGTTGCGCGCCTCACAGATACGCAGTATTTT
- TRBD1 TRBJ2-4 TRBV5-5 CASSSEWTGVNIQYF TGTGCCAGCAGCTCGGAATGGACAGGGGTAAACATTCAGTACTTC
- - TRBJ2-7 TRBV10-3 CAISESPGQVGQYF TGTGCCATCAGTGAGTCCCCAGGCCAGGTAGGGCAGTACTTC
- - TRBJ2-3 TRBV12-3/TRBV12-4 CASGEVGGDTQYF TGTGCCAGCGGGGAAGTGGGAGGAGATACGCAGTATTTT
many TRBD2 TRBJ2-7 TRBV14 CASSQDLGLAGIYEQYF TGTGCCAGCAGCCAAGATCTAGGGCTAGCGGGAATTTACGAGCAGTACTTC
few TRBD2 TRBJ2-5 TRBV20-1 CSAPAVAGGYSEQYF TGCAGTGCGCCCGCGGTAGCGGGGGGGTACAGTGAGCAGTACTTC
- - TRBJ2-3 TRBV5-1 CASSLTEDRYTQYF TGCGCCAGCAGCTTGACGGAGGACAGATACACGCAGTATTTT
many - TRBJ2-7 TRBV20-1 CSARDGTQGYSYEQYF TGCAGTGCTAGAGATGGAACCCAGGGATACTCCTACGAGCAGTACTTC
many - TRBJ2-4 TRBV5-1 CASSFLEAKNIQYF TGCGCCAGCAGCTTTTTGGAAGCCAAAAACATTCAGTACTTC